Listed here is a single T cell receptor beta chain. The germline CDR1 and CDR2 sequences are SGDLS and YYNGEE. The V segment lost 3 bases and the J segment 4 bases; nucleotides outside the gene matches: 4. The CDR3 is made up of 14 amino acids. In the source study's methods: Amplification with reference gene primers provided the estimates of nucleated cell counts. This table comes from immunoSEQ multiplex PCR, and its TCRdb copy is limited to in-frame clones, with some not included. That table gives V, J and clone size, and the DNA gave D and trimming. The data show some 70,000 clones, with 75% to 90% seen just once and more than 2% held by the top ten. This specimen comes from a study of blood T cell repertoires in COVID-19. As for the study in general: From T cells, B-cell-depleted T cells, or PBMCs came the material, which was cDNA or gDNA.

The origin of this receptor is a human donor in a cohort sampled during active COVID-19. What was sequenced was peripheral blood. The V call is TRBV9, the J call TRBJ1-2, with 9 bases fitting TRBD1. The CDR3 nucleotides read TGTGCCAGCAGCGGTACAGGGGGCGCCTATGGCTACACCTTC. Translated: CASSGTGGAYGYTF.